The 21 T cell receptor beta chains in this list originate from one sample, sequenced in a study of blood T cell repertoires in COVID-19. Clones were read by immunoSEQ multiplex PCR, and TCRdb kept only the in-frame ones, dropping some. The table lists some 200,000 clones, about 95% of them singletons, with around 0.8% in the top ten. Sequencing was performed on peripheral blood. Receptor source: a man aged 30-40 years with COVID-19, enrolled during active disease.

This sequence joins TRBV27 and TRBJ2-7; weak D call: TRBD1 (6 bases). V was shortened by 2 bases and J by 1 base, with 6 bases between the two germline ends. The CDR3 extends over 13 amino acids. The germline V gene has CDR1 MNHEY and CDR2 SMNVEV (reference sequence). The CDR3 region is CASSLGQSYEQYF. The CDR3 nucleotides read TGTGCCAGCAGTTTAGGACAGTCCTACGAGCAGTACTTC.

The CDR3 DNA follows: TGCGCCAGCAGCTTGGGGACAGGGACCTACAATGAGCAGTTCTTC. This sequence encodes CASSLGTGTYNEQFF. The chain recombines TRBV5-1 with TRBJ2-1, with TRBD1 matching 8 bases. CDR3 size: 15 residues. J gave up 2 bases and V 0 bases, and 1 base lay outside the gene matches. Germline CDR1 is SGHRS and CDR2 is YFSETQ.

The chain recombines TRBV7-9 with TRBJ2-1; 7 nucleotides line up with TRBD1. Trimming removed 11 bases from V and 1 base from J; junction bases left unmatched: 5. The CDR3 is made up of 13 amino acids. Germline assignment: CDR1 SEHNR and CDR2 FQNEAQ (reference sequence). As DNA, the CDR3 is TGTGCCGTCCAGGGGGTATCCTACAATGAGCAGTTCTTC. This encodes CAVQGVSYNEQFF.

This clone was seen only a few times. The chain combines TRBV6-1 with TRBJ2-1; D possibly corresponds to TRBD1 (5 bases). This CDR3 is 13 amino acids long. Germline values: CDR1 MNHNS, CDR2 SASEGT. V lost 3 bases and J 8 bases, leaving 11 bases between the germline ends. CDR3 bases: TGTGCCAGCAGTGACCAGGGTCCGGATGAGCAGTTCTTC. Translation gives CASSDQGPDEQFF.

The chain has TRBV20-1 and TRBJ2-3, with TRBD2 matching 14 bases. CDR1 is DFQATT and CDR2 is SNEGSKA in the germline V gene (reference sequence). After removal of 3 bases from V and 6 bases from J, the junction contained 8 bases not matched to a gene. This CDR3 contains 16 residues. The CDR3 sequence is CSASQATSGGADTQYF. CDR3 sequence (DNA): TGCAGTGCTAGTCAGGCGACTAGCGGGGGGGCCGATACGCAGTATTTT.

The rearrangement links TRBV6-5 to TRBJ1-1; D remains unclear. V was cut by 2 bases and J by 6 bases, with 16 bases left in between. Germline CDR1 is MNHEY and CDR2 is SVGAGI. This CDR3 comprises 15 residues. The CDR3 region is CASSYVAVVGAEAFF. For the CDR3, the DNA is TGTGCCAGCAGTTACGTCGCTGTCGTCGGGGCTGAAGCTTTCTTT.

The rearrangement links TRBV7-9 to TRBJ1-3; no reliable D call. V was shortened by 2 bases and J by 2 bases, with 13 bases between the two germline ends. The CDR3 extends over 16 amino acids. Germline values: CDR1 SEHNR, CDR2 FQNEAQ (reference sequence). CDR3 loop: CASSLIMGGAGNTIYF. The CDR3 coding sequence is TGTGCCAGCAGCTTAATAATGGGAGGTGCTGGAAACACCATATATTTT. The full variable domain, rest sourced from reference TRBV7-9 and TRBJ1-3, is DTGVSQNPRHKITKRGQNVTFRCDPISEHNRLYWYRQTLGQGPEFLTYFQNEAQLEKSRLLSDRFSAERPKGSFSTLEIQRTEQGDSAMYLCASSLIMGGAGNTIYFGEGSWLTVV.

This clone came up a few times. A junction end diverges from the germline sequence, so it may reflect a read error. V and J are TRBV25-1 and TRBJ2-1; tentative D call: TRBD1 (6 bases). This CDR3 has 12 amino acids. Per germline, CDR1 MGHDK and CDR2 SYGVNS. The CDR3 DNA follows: TGTGCCAGCAGTGAATATGGGCAGGGGCGGATCTTC. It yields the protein CASSEYGQGRIF. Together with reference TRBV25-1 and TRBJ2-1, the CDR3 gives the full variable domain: EADIYQTPRYLVIGTGKKITLECSQTMGHDKMYWYQQDPGMELHLIHYSYGVNSTEKGDLSSESTVSRIRTEHFPLTLESARPSHTSQYLCASSEYGQGRIFGPGTRLTVL.

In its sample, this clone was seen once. CDR3 in DNA: TGTGCCAGCAGTTTAACCCTGCCGCGGCTAGCGTACAATGAGCAGTTCTTC. It specifies CASSLTLPRLAYNEQFF. The genes are TRBV27 and TRBJ2-1, with a possible D match to TRBD2 (6 bases). V gave up 2 bases and J gave up 4 bases, with 18 bases separating them. The CDR3 is 17 amino acids. Germline values: CDR1 MNHEY, CDR2 SMNVEV (reference sequence).

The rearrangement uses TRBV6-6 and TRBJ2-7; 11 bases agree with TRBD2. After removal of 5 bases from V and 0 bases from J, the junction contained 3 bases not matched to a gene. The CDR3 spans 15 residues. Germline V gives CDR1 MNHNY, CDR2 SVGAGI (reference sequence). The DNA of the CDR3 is TGTGCCAGCAGTCTACTAGCGGGGGTCTCCTACGAGCAGTACTTC. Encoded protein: CASSLLAGVSYEQYF.

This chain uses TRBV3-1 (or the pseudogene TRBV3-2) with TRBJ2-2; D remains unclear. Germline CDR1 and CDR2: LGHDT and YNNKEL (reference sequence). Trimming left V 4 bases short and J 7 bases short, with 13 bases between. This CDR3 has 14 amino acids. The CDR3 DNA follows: TGTGCCAGCAGCCCACAGCCTGGCTTCGGGGAGCTGTTTTTT. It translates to CASSPQPGFGELFF.

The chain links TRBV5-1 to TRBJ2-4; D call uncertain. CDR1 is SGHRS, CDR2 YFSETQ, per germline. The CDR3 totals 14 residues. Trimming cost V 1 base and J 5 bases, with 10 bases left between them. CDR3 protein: CASSLTGAENIQYF. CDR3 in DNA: TGCGCCAGCAGCTTGACGGGTGCGGAAAACATTCAGTACTTC.

The CDR3 DNA reads as TGTGCCAGCAGTCTAAACCCGGACAGGGGGCGTAGTGGCTACACCTTC. Amino acid sequence: CASSLNPDRGRSGYTF. The chain is built from TRBV27 and TRBJ1-2; 11 bases align to TRBD1. The CDR3 is made up of 16 amino acids. V shed 5 bases and J 7 bases; nucleotides not matched to a gene: 12. From germline, CDR1 is MNHEY and CDR2 SMNVEV (reference sequence).

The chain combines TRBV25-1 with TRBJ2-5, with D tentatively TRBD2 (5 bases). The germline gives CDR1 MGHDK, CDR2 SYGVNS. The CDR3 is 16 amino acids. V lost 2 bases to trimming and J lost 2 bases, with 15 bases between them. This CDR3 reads CASSERRGSAQETQYF. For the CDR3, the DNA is TGTGCCAGCAGTGAACGGCGAGGTAGCGCTCAAGAGACCCAGTACTTC.

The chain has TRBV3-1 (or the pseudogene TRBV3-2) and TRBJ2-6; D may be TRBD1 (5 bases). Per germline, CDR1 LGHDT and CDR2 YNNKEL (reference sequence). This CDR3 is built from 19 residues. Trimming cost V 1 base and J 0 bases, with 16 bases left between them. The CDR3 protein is CASSQGGIYVPSGANVLTF. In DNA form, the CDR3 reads TGTGCCAGCAGCCAAGGGGGCATATACGTACCCTCTGGGGCCAACGTCCTGACTTTC.

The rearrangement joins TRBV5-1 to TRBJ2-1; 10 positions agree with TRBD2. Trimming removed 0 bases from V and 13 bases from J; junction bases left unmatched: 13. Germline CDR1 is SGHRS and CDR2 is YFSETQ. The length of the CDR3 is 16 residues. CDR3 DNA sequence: TGCGCCAGCAGCTTGGTAGGACTAGCGGCATCGCCCCCTCAGTTCTTC. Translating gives CASSLVGLAASPPQFF. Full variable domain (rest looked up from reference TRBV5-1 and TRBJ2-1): KAGVTQTPRYLIKTRGQQVTLSCSPISGHRSVSWYQQTPGQGLQFLFEYFSETQRNKGNFPGRFSGRQFSNSRSEMNVSTLELGDSALYLCASSLVGLAASPPQFFGPGTRLTVL.

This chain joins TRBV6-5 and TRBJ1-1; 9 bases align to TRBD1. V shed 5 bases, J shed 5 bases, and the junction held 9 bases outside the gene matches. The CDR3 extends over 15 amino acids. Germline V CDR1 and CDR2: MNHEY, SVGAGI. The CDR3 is CASSTLTGGGTEAFF. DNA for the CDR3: TGTGCCAGCAGTACCCTAACAGGGGGCGGGACTGAAGCTTTCTTT.

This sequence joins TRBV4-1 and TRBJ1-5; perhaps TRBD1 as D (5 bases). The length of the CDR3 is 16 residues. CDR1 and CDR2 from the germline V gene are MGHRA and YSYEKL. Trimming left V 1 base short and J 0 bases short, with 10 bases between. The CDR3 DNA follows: TGCGCCAGCAGCCAAGTACGACAGTTTAGCAATCAGCCCCAGCATTTT. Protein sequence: CASSQVRQFSNQPQHF.

The CDR3 sequence: CASSPRLAEAKNIQYF. CDR3 nucleotide sequence: TGTGCCAGCAGCCCACGACTAGCAGAAGCCAAAAACATTCAGTACTTC. This chain links TRBV5-4 with TRBJ2-4, with 7 bases aligning to TRBD2. Germline V gene sequence: CDR1 SGHNT, CDR2 YYREEE (reference sequence). The CDR3 contains 16 residues. The V gene end was trimmed by 4 bases and the J gene end by 0 bases; junction bases not matched to a gene: 7.

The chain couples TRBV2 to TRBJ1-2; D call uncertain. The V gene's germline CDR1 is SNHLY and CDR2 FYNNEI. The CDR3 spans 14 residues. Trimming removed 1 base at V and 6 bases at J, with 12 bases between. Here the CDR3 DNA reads TGTGCCAGCAGTGAAGAACCTTATCGGGATGGCTACACCTTC. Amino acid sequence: CASSEEPYRDGYTF.

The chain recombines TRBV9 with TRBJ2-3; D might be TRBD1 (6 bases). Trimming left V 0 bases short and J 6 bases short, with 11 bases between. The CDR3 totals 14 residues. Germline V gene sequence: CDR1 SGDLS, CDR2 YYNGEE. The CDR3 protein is CASSVVQGADTQYF. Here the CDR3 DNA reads TGTGCCAGCAGCGTAGTACAGGGCGCGGATACGCAGTATTTT.